This T cell receptor beta chain appears in the sequencing data of a study of T cells in tuberculosis. Study context: This South African cohort compared adolescents with or without latent tuberculosis against adults with active tuberculosis. Notes on the study in general: Shorter CDR3-alpha in active tuberculosis partly drove smaller distances. GMM-specific TCRs were nearer to active tuberculosis alpha repertoires, suggesting expansion. Cases with active tuberculosis were adults, while controls were adolescents.

Time point here: new active TB diagnosis, blood taken before or within 7 days of starting treatment. This CDR3 has 13 amino acids. The germline gives CDR1 SEHNR, CDR2 FQNEAQ (reference sequence). V was trimmed by 1 base and J by 5 bases, leaving 8 bases between them. Details on this clone: The antigen remains unidentified.

Sequencing was performed with immunoSEQ multiplex PCR; in TCRdb, only in-frame clones are kept and a portion is missing. The sample holds tens of thousands of clones, approximately 90% seen once. The clonotype was recovered from an adult with tuberculosis. Some clones in this sample may be carry-over from other donors' samples. This sample comprised PBMCs, obtained at tuberculosis diagnosis. V and J are TRBV7-9 and TRBJ1-1; a weak D match, TRBD1 (6 bases). The CDR3 DNA reads TGTGCCAGCAGCTTAGAAGGGGGTACTGAAGCTTTCTTT. It codes for CASSLEGGTEAFF.